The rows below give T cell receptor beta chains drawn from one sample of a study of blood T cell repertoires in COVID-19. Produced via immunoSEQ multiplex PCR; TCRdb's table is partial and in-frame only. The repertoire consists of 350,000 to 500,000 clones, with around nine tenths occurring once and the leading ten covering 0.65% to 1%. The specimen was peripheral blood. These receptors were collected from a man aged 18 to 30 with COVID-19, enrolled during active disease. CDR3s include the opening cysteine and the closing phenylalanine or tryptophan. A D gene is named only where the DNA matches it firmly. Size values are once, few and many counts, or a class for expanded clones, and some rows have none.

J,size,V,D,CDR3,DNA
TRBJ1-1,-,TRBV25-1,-,CASSGGVNTEAFF,TGTGCCAGCAGCGGGGGAGTCAACACTGAAGCTTTCTTT
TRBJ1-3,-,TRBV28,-,CASRPQLGLVTGNTIYF,TGTGCCAGCAGACCTCAGTTGGGCTTAGTTACTGGAAACACCATATATTTT
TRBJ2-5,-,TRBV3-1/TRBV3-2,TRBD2,CASRAGLAGLKTQYF,TGTGCCAGCAGGGCGGGACTAGCGGGGTTAAAGACCCAGTACTTC
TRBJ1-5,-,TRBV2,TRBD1,CASGGQGITQPQHF,TGTGCCAGCGGTGGACAGGGGATCACTCAGCCCCAGCATTTT
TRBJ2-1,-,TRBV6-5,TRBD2,CASSLTSGRGDEQFF,TGTGCCAGCAGTCTAACTAGCGGGAGAGGCGATGAGCAGTTCTTC
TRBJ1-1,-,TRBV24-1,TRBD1,CATSEGTGGAFF,TGTGCCACCAGTGAGGGGACAGGGGGAGCTTTCTTT
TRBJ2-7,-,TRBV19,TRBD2,CASSRGTSGTYEQYF,TGTGCCAGTAGCCGAGGGACTAGCGGGACGTACGAGCAGTACTTC
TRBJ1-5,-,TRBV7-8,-,CASSSGPGRGNQPQHF,TGTGCCAGCAGCTCGGGACCCGGGAGGGGCAATCAGCCCCAGCATTTT
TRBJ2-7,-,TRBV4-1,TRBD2,CASSQASSGPYEQYF,TGCGCCAGCAGCCAAGCATCTAGCGGGCCGTACGAGCAGTACTTC
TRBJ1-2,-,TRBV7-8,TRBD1,CASSHRDRGLDGYTF,TGTGCCAGCAGCCACCGGGACAGGGGGCTGGATGGCTACACCTTC
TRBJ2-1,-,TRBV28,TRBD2,CASRLAGGPREQFF,TGTGCCAGCAGATTAGCGGGAGGGCCGAGGGAGCAGTTCTTC
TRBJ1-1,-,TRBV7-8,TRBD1,CASSRGTGDTEAFF,TGTGCCAGCAGCCGAGGAACAGGGGACACTGAAGCTTTCTTT
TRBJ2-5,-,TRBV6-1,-,CASSEPLYGGRETQYF,TGTGCCAGCAGTGAACCTCTTTATGGGGGCCGGGAGACCCAGTACTTC
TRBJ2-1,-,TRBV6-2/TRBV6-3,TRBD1,CASSYWTGYNEQFF,TGTGCCAGCAGTTACTGGACAGGTTACAATGAGCAGTTCTTC
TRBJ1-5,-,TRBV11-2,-,CASSLDRGDTPQHF,TGTGCCAGCAGCTTAGACAGGGGAGATACGCCCCAGCATTTT
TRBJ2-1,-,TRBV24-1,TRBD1,CATSDTGGDDNEQFF,TGTGCCACCAGTGACACAGGGGGCGATGACAATGAGCAGTTCTTC
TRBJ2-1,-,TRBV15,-,CATSYSTAAGVDEQFF,TGTGCCACCAGCTACTCAACGGCCGCAGGGGTGGATGAGCAGTTCTTC
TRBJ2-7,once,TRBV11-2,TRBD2,CASSPGTSGTYEQYF,TGTGCCAGCAGCCCGGGGACTAGCGGGACCTACGAGCAGTACTTC
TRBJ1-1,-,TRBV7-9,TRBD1,CASSHSAQGFTEAFF,TGTGCCAGCAGTCACAGCGCACAGGGGTTCACTGAAGCTTTCTTT
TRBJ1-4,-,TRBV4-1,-,CASGHGHSTNEKLFF,TGCGCCAGCGGCCATGGACACTCAACTAATGAAAAACTGTTTTTT
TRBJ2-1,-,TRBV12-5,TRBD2,CASGLVLRFSGRSYNEQFF,TGTGCTAGTGGTTTGGTACTTCGGTTTAGCGGGAGATCCTACAATGAGCAGTTCTTC
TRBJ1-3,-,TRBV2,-,CASRRRGGGNTIYF,TGTGCCAGCAGAAGAAGGGGTGGTGGAAACACCATATATTTT
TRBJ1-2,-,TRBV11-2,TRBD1,CASSPIKGQTNYGYTF,TGTGCCAGCAGCCCAATAAAGGGACAGACTAACTATGGCTACACCTTC
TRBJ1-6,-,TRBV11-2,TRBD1,CASSRTGISPLHF,TGTGCCAGCAGCCGGACAGGGATTTCACCCCTCCACTTT
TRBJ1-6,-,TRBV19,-,CASSINENSPLHF,TGTGCCAGTAGTATTAATGAGAATTCACCCCTCCACTTT
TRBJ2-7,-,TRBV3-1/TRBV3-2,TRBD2,CASSLGLANEQYF,TGTGCCAGCAGCCTGGGACTAGCAAACGAGCAGTACTTC
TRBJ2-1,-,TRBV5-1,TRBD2,CASSLGLAGYNEQFF,TGCGCCAGCAGCTTGGGCCTAGCGGGATACAATGAGCAGTTCTTC
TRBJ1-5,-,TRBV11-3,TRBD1,CASSLPGGNQPQHF,TGTGCCAGCAGCTTACCAGGGGGTAATCAGCCCCAGCATTTT